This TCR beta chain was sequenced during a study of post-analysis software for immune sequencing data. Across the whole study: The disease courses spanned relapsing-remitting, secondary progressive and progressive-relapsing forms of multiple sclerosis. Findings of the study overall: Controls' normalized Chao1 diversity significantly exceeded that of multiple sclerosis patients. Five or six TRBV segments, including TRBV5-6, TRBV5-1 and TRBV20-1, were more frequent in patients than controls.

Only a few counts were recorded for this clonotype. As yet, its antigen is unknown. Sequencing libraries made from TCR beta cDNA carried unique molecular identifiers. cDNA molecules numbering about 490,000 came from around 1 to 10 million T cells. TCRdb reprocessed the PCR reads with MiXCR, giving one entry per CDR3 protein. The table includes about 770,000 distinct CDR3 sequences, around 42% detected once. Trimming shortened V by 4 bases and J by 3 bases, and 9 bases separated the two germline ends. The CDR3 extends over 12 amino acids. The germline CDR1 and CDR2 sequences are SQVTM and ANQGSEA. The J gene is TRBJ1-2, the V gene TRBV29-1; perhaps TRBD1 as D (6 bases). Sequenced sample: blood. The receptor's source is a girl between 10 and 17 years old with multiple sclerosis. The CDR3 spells CSVGGADYGYTF. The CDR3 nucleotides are TGCAGCGTTGGGGGGGCGGACTATGGCTACACCTTC.